A selection of T cell receptor beta chains follows, all from one sample in a study of blood T cell repertoires in COVID-19. The assay was immunoSEQ multiplex PCR, and TCRdb's table has in-frame clones only and misses some. The sample has roughly 100,000 clones; approximately 90% are singletons. Specimen: peripheral blood. The receptors were gathered from a woman between 45 and 65 years old with COVID-19, enrolled during active disease. The CDR3 runs from the conserved cysteine through the conserved F or W. A D gene is named only where the DNA matches it firmly. Where a row states a size, it is once, few, many or the class of an expanded clone; other rows omit it.

j_call: TRBJ1-1; v_call: TRBV10-3; clone_size: -; d_call: TRBD1; cdr3_aa: CAIGAGGVNTEAFF; cdr3_nt: TGTGCCATCGGGGCAGGGGGTGTTAACACTGAAGCTTTCTTT
j_call: TRBJ2-7; v_call: TRBV15; clone_size: -; d_call: TRBD1; cdr3_aa: CATSGRTGQEQYF; cdr3_nt: TGTGCCACCAGCGGTAGGACAGGTCAAGAGCAGTACTTC
j_call: TRBJ2-5; v_call: TRBV7-2; clone_size: -; d_call: TRBD1; cdr3_aa: CASSLLGQGGETQYF; cdr3_nt: TGTGCCAGCAGCTTACTCGGACAGGGGGGAGAGACCCAGTACTTC
j_call: TRBJ1-2; v_call: TRBV7-2; clone_size: -; d_call: TRBD1; cdr3_aa: CASSFGTGARNNYGYTF; cdr3_nt: TGTGCCAGCAGCTTCGGGACAGGGGCCAGGAATAACTATGGCTACACCTTC
j_call: TRBJ1-3; v_call: TRBV3-1/TRBV3-2; clone_size: -; d_call: -; cdr3_aa: CASRGRGFGNTIYF; cdr3_nt: TGTGCCAGCAGAGGCAGGGGTTTTGGAAACACCATATATTTT
j_call: TRBJ1-2; v_call: TRBV6-5; clone_size: -; d_call: TRBD1; cdr3_aa: CASNRGQGDGGYTF; cdr3_nt: TGTGCCAGCAATCGAGGACAGGGGGATGGTGGCTACACCTTC
j_call: TRBJ1-6; v_call: TRBV7-9; clone_size: -; d_call: -; cdr3_aa: CASSLIGAGNSPLHF; cdr3_nt: TGTGCCAGCAGCTTAATAGGAGCGGGGAATTCACCCCTCCACTTT
j_call: TRBJ2-5; v_call: TRBV6-5; clone_size: -; d_call: TRBD1; cdr3_aa: CASSPGGWKTQYF; cdr3_nt: TGTGCCAGCAGTCCAGGGGGTTGGAAGACCCAGTACTTC
j_call: TRBJ2-1; v_call: TRBV18; clone_size: -; d_call: -; cdr3_aa: CASSPLGVSNEQFF; cdr3_nt: TGTGCCAGCTCACCACTAGGGGTTTCCAATGAGCAGTTCTTC
j_call: TRBJ1-1; v_call: TRBV3-1/TRBV3-2; clone_size: -; d_call: TRBD1; cdr3_aa: CASSQRGTGGTEAFF; cdr3_nt: TGTGCCAGCAGCCAACGGGGGACAGGCGGGACTGAAGCTTTCTTT
j_call: TRBJ2-3; v_call: TRBV5-1; clone_size: -; d_call: -; cdr3_aa: CASSAGGADTQYF; cdr3_nt: TGCGCCAGCAGCGCCGGAGGGGCAGATACGCAGTATTTT
j_call: TRBJ1-5; v_call: TRBV5-1; clone_size: -; d_call: -; cdr3_aa: CASSLTSNQPQHF; cdr3_nt: TGCGCCAGCAGCCTTACAAGCAATCAGCCCCAGCATTTT
j_call: TRBJ2-3; v_call: TRBV20-1; clone_size: few; d_call: TRBD2; cdr3_aa: CSASGTNRALTDTQYF; cdr3_nt: TGCAGTGCTAGTGGGACTAACCGAGCCCTCACAGATACGCAGTATTTT
j_call: TRBJ2-1; v_call: TRBV4-1; clone_size: -; d_call: TRBD2; cdr3_aa: CASSPRGLGNNYNEQFF; cdr3_nt: TGCGCCAGCAGCCCAAGGGGACTAGGCAATAACTACAATGAGCAGTTCTTC
j_call: TRBJ2-7; v_call: TRBV18; clone_size: once; d_call: -; cdr3_aa: CASSPPGTLSYEQYF; cdr3_nt: TGTGCCAGCTCACCACCCGGGACTCTATCCTACGAGCAGTACTTC
j_call: TRBJ1-2; v_call: TRBV2; clone_size: -; d_call: TRBD1; cdr3_aa: CASSETGGDGYTF; cdr3_nt: TGTGCCAGCAGTGAAACAGGGGGCGATGGCTACACCTTC
j_call: TRBJ2-3; v_call: TRBV18; clone_size: -; d_call: TRBD1; cdr3_aa: CASSLRTGGADTQYF; cdr3_nt: TGTGCCAGCTCACTACGGACAGGTGGGGCAGATACGCAGTATTTT
j_call: TRBJ2-3; v_call: TRBV5-1; clone_size: -; d_call: TRBD1; cdr3_aa: CASSLGQSTDTQYF; cdr3_nt: TGCGCCAGCAGCCTGGGACAGAGCACAGATACGCAGTATTTT
j_call: TRBJ2-7; v_call: TRBV10-3; clone_size: -; d_call: TRBD2; cdr3_aa: CATLTSGGSYEQYF; cdr3_nt: TGTGCCACCTTGACTAGCGGGGGTTCCTACGAGCAGTACTTC
j_call: TRBJ1-2; v_call: TRBV25-1; clone_size: medium-sized; d_call: -; cdr3_aa: CASSDPFDSLYGYTF; cdr3_nt: TGTGCCAGCAGTGACCCTTTCGACAGCCTCTATGGCTACACCTTC
j_call: TRBJ1-4; v_call: TRBV11-2; clone_size: -; d_call: -; cdr3_aa: CATQGSGEKLFF; cdr3_nt: TGTGCCACACAGGGAAGTGGCGAAAAACTGTTTTTT
j_call: TRBJ1-1; v_call: TRBV11-2; clone_size: -; d_call: TRBD1; cdr3_aa: CASSLGRVLQGLVNTEAFF; cdr3_nt: TGTGCCAGCAGCTTAGGGAGGGTCCTACAGGGGCTTGTGAACACTGAAGCTTTCTTT